One T cell receptor (beta chain) is described in this entry. The antigen is not known. Germline-derived CDR1 and CDR2 are SGHTA and FQGNSA. This CDR3 is built from 16 residues. Trimming shortened V by 3 bases and J by 1 base, and 15 bases separated the two germline ends. The data are from a study of T cell repertoires in cytomegalovirus infection. Study background: HLA-C-restricted CMV epitopes, recently identified, and well-studied HLA-B-restricted ones were used by the study. Indications of both CMV infection and matching HLA type were provided by public TCR beta signatures.

Study results and caveats: It was HLA-C-restricted CMV-specific TCR beta clonotypes that dominated the response ex vivo. Cumulative public TCR beta family frequency identified CMV carriers with the relevant HLA.

In TCRdb, the reads were re-called with MiXCR into one record per CDR3 protein. The sample carries roughly 170,000 distinct CDR3 sequences, about 20% recorded once. The rearrangement uses TRBV7-2 and TRBJ2-5; D might be TRBD1 (6 bases). The receptor comes from a human donor in good health (CMV status not recorded). Some clones in this sample may be carry-over from other donors' samples. The starting material was CD8+ T cells from cultured PBMCs, obtained from culture after CMV antigen stimulation. In nucleotides, the CDR3 is TGTGCCAGCAGCTTGGACCGGACAGAGCTCCAAGAGACCCAGTACTTC. It translates to CASSLDRTELQETQYF. Full variable domain (remainder filled in from reference TRBV7-2 and TRBJ2-5): GAGVSQSPSNKVTEKGKDVELRCDPISGHTALYWYRQSLGQGLEFLIYFQGNSAPDKSGLPSDRFSAERTGGSVSTLTIQRTQQEDSAVYLCASSLDRTELQETQYFGPGTRLLVL.